This T cell receptor beta chain was documented in a study of blood T cell repertoires in COVID-19 (TCRdb year 2020). As for the study more broadly: Samples from collaborators originated in the United States, Italy and Spain and spanned both the acute and convalescent phases of COVID-19. The samples were drawn from the first 160 participants of the ongoing ImmuneRACE study and from under 1,500 subjects provided by 6 global collaborators. A de-identified subject ID, COVID-19 status, age in years and sex were almost always included in the sample metadata. The repertoires were made available in a free public database intended to serve as a resource for research on the immune response to SARS-CoV-2. Deeply sampled blood TCRbeta repertoires from subjects exposed to, actively infected with, or recovered from COVID-19 were included in the dataset. The prospective study material was composed of cDNA or gDNA derived from T cells, B-cell-depleted T cells, or PBMCs. Where available, HLA class I and class II types were obtained from metadata supplied by the sample provider rather than from assay-based typing. Overall results and qualifications from the work: Clinical and demographic metadata were provided uncurated, with the amount varying by source and participant.

Each collaborating institution followed its own protocols to collect whole blood in K2EDTA tubes. For TCRbeta analysis, collaborators shipped samples as frozen whole blood, isolated PBMCs, or DNA extracted from either of those sample types. The immunoSEQ Assay, a bias-controlled multiplex PCR, was used to amplify TCRbeta CDR3 regions from genomic DNA. The source study handled its data this way. Nucleated cell counts per sample were estimated from amplification of reference gene primers within the assay. Sequence reads were collapsed and filtered to measure the absolute abundance of every unique TCRbeta CDR3 rearrangement. For each sample, productive Simpson clonality was calculated as the square root of Simpson's diversity index over productive rearrangements. TCRdb limited this immuneACCESS table to in-frame rearrangements with V and J called. A share of clones is missing; checked studies link under half to unresolved V genes, and the rest is unexplained. For V, J and clone size, that table is used; D and trimming come from the DNA. In this sample the table shows about 98,000 clones, 60% to 80% of which occur a single time. The ten top clones hold 9.8% of the sample.

About this clone itself: Its recognized antigen is unknown. The input lacks base qualities; no much larger clone sits a single base away.

V is shortened by 1 base, J by 7 bases, and the region joining them spans 18 bases. The CDR3 numbers 16 residues from cysteine through phenylalanine. The read is trimmed to its CDR3 DNA, 48 bases read in frame from base 1. Taken from the germline V gene (reference sequence), the CDR1 and CDR2 loops are LNHDA and SQIVND. The clonotype was recovered from a man aged 55 to 69 with active or convalescent COVID-19. The chain uses TRBV19 and TRBJ2-3; perhaps TRBD2 is the D gene, with 6 bases matching. Material for sequencing was peripheral blood. The DNA sequence is TGTGCCAGTAGTATAGTCGGCGGAGGGATTGGTTATACGCAGTATTTT. It translates as CASSIVGGGIGYTQYF. The CDR3 plus the reference TRBV19 and TRBJ2-3 genes for the other parts give the full variable domain: DGGITQSPKYLFRKEGQNVTLSCEQNLNHDAMYWYRQDPGQGLRLIYYSQIVNDFQKGDIAEGYSVSREKKESFPLTVTSAQKNPTAFYLCASSIVGGGIGYTQYFGPGTRLTVL.